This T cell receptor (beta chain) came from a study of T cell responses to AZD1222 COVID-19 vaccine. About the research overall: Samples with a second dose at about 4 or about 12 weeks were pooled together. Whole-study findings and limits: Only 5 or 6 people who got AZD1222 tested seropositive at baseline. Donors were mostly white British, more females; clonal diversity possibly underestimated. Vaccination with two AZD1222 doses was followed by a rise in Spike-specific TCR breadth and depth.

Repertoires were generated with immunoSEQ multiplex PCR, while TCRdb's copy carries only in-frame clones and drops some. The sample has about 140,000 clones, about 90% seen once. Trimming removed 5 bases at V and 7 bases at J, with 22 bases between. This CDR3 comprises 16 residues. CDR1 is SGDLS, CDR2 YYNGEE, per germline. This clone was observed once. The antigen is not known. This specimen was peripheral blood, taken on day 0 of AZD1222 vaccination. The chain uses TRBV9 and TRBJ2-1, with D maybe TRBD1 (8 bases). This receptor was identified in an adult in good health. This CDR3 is CASRAQGGQGPNEQFF. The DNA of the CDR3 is TGTGCCAGCAGAGCACAGGGGGGGCAGGGTCCTAATGAGCAGTTCTTC.